This TCR beta chain was retrieved from a study of identical twins. Only healthy Caucasians were enrolled as donors. This clonotype was recorded many times. Its antigen remains unidentified. The study, taken as a whole, reports: Zero-insertion analyses might be partly confounded by invariant T cells like MAIT and iNKT. Twins' excess sharing was less marked for out-of-frame beta sequences.

MiXCR was run by TCRdb on the 5' RACE reads, yielding one entry per CDR3 protein. This sample has under 350,000 distinct CDR3 sequences; just under 9.5% occur once, and the top ten carry around 7.1%. These data were also reused for a study on yellow fever vaccine responses in identical twins. This second study says: Twins reportedly mounted vaccine T cell responses that seemed partly convergent, partly personalized.

Sequenced: CD8+ T cells sorted from blood. This TCR was sampled from a woman aged 18-30 years in good health.

CDR3 DNA: TGTGCCAGCAGTTTAGCGCGTGGGCAGGGGCTATATACGCAGTATTTT. Its protein is CASSLARGQGLYTQYF. The chain combines TRBV12-3 or TRBV12-4 with TRBJ2-3, with D maybe TRBD1 (6 bases). This CDR3 region has 16 residues. Trimming removed 0 bases at V and 7 bases at J, with 17 bases between.